The count of the clone carrying this T cell receptor (beta chain) is one. Its cognate antigen is unknown. In germline, CDR1 is SNHLY, CDR2 FYNNEI. The CDR3 sequence is 17 residues long. J lost 0 bases, V lost 5 bases, and 3 bases had no gene match. Here immunoSEQ multiplex PCR was the method, and the copy in TCRdb shows in-frame clones only, minus some. The table has 440,000 or so clones, 90% seen once; the top ten hold about 4.1%. As for treatment: around 19 received Ad26.COV2.S at low or high dose, single or two shots; about five received placebo; per-sample allocation not given. Sample collection was performed on day 63 after the first vaccine or placebo injection. This specimen belongs to a study of Ad26.COV2.S vaccination and SARS-CoV-2 variants. On the study more broadly: Donor got 5x10^10 or 1x10^11 viral particles of Ad26.COV2.S. The study, taken as a whole, reports: Vaccine and placebo recipients had similar non-spike TCR breadth.

The chain employs TRBV2 and TRBJ2-1, with TRBD2 identical over 14 bases. The receptor was isolated from a person aged 18-65 years who received the Ad26.COV2.S COVID-19 vaccine or a placebo. Sample: peripheral blood, taken in a trial of Ad26.COV2.S vaccine versus placebo. DNA for the CDR3: TGTGCCAGCAGTCGGACTAGCGGGAGGAGCTCCTACAATGAGCAGTTCTTC. This gives the protein CASSRTSGRSSYNEQFF.